This TCR beta chain was obtained from a study of blood T cell repertoires in COVID-19. Across the study: Researchers got acute and convalescent COVID-19 samples from the United States, Italy and Spain.

The CDR3 runs to 16 residues. With 3 bases removed from V and 4 bases from J, the gap between germline ends came to 16 bases. Per the germline V gene, CDR1 is LGHDT and CDR2 is YNNKEL (reference sequence). The Seattle patients, enrolled during active infection, were followed longitudinally. In the original processing: Reference gene primer amplification in the assay estimated nucleated cell counts. Generated by immunoSEQ multiplex PCR, the TCRdb table keeps only in-frame clones and is missing some. V and J calls and clone size follow that table, whereas D and trimming were derived from the DNA. Among about 230,000 clones listed, roughly 85% were seen once.

The TCR comes from a man aged 45-65 years with COVID-19, enrolled during active disease. The chain employs TRBV3-1 (or the pseudogene TRBV3-2) and TRBJ2-1, with D possibly TRBD2 on 5 matching bases. The sample taken for sequencing was peripheral blood. The CDR3 DNA reads as TGTGCCAGCAGCCAGGGAAGATGGGAGCGGTACAATGAGCAGTTCTTC. It specifies CASSQGRWERYNEQFF.